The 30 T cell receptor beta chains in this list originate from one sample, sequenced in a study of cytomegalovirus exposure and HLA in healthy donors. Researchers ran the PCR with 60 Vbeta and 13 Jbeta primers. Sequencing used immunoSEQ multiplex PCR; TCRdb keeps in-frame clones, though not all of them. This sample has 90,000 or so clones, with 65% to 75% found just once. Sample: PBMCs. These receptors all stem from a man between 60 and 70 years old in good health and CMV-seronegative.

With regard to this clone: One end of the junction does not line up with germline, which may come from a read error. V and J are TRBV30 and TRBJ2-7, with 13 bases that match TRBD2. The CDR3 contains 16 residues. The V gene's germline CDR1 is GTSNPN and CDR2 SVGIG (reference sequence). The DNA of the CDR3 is TGTGCCTGGAGTGGGCCCCTAAGGACTAGCGGGAGTAGCCCGAACTTC. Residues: CAWSGPLRTSGSSPNF. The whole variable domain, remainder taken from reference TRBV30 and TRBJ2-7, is SQTIHQWPATLVQPVGSPLSLECTVEGTSNPNLYWYRQAAGRGLQLLFYSVGIGQISSEVPQNLSASRPQDRQFILSSKKLLLSDSGFYLCAWSGPLRTSGSSPNFGPGTRLTVT.

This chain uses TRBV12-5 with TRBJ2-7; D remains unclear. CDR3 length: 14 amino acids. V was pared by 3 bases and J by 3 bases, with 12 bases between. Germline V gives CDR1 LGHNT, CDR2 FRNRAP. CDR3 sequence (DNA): TGTGCTAGTGGTTTTCATCCAAGCTTCTACGAGCAGTACTTC. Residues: CASGFHPSFYEQYF. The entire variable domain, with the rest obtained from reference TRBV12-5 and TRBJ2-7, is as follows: DARVTQTPRHKVTEMGQEVTMRCQPILGHNTVFWYRQTMMQGLELLAYFRNRAPLDDSGMPKDRFSAEMPDATLATLKIQPSEPRDSAVYFCASGFHPSFYEQYFGPGTRLTVT.

CDR3: CASSPTSGGSGTQYF. The CDR3 DNA sequence: TGTGCCAGCAGTCCGACTAGCGGGGGAAGCGGGACCCAGTACTTC. V is TRBV6-5 and J is TRBJ2-5; 12 bases map to TRBD2. The CDR3 runs 15 residues. Germline V CDR1 and CDR2: MNHEY, SVGAGI. The J segment lost 7 bases and the V segment lost 5 bases, leaving 8 bases of the junction unmatched.

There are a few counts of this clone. For the CDR3, the DNA is TGTGCCAGCAGCCGCGCGGGGGCGGGAAATTCACCCCTCCACTTT. This codes for CASSRAGAGNSPLHF. This rearrangement joins TRBV4-2 to TRBJ1-6; weak D call: TRBD1 (6 bases). This CDR3 comprises 15 residues. CDR1 LGHNA and CDR2 YNFKEQ come from the germline V gene. The germline V and J ends were trimmed by 4 bases and 7 bases, with 14 bases remaining between them.

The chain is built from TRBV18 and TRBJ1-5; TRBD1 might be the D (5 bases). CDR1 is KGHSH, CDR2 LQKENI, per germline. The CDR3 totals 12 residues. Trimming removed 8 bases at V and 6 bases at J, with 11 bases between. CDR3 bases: TGTGCCAGCAGGGGATCGGGTCAGCCCCAGCATTTT. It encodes CASRGSGQPQHF.

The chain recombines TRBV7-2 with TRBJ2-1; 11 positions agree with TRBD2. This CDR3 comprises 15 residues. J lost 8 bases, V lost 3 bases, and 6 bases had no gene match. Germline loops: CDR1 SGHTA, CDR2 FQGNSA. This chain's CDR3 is CASSFSSGGRDEQFF. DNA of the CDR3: TGTGCCAGCAGCTTCTCTAGCGGGGGGAGGGATGAGCAGTTCTTC.

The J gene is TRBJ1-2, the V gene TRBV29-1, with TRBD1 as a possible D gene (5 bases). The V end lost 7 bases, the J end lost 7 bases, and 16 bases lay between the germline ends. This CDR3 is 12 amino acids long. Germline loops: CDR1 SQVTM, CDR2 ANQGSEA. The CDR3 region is CSAEGGAPGYTF. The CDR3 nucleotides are TGCAGCGCTGAGGGAGGGGCGCCTGGCTACACCTTC.

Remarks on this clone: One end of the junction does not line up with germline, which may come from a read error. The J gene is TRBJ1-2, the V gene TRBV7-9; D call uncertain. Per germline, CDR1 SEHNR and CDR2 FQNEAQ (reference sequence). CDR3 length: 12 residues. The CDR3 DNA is TGTTCCAGCAGCCACCGCGACTATGGCTACACCTTC. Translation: CSSSHRDYGYTF.

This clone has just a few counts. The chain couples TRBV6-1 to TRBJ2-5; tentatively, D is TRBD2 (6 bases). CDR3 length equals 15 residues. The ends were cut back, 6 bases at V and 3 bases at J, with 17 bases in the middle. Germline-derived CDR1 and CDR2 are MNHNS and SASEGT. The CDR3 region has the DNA TGTGCCAGCAGCCTCTCCGGAGGGGTTGAAGAGACCCAGTACTTC. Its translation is CASSLSGGVEETQYF.

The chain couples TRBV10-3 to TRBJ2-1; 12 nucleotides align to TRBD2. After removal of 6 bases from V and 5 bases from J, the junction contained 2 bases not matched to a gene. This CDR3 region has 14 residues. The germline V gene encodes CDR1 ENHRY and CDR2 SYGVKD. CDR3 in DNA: TGTGCCATCAGCCCTAGCGGGGGGGACAATGAGCAGTTCTTC. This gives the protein CAISPSGGDNEQFF.

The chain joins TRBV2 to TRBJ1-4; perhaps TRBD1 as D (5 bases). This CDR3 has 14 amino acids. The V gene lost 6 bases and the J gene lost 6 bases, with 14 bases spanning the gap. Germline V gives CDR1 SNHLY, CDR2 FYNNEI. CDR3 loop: CASRQGQGHEKLFF. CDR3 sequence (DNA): TGTGCCAGCAGGCAGGGTCAAGGGCATGAAAAACTGTTTTTT.

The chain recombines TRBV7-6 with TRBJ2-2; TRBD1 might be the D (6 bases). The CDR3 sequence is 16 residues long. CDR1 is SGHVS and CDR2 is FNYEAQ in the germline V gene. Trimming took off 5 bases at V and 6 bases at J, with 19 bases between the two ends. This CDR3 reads CASSRRDTWGSGELFF. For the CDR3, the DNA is TGTGCCAGCAGCCGCCGGGACACCTGGGGTTCCGGGGAGCTGTTTTTT.

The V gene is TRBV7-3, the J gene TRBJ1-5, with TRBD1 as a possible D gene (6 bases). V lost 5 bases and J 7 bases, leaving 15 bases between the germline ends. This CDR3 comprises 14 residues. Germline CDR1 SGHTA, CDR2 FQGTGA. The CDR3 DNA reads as TGTGCCAGCAGCCAAGCAGGGGTGGGCCAGCCCCAGCATTTT. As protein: CASSQAGVGQPQHF.

The CDR3: CASTDRALQYF. The CDR3 DNA reads TGTGCCAGCACGGACAGGGCTCTCCAGTACTTC. The chain joins TRBV6-5 to TRBJ2-7; 8 positions agree with TRBD1. After removal of 7 bases from V and 10 bases from J, the junction contained 6 bases not matched to a gene. Germline V gives CDR1 MNHEY, CDR2 SVGAGI. This CDR3 comprises 11 residues.

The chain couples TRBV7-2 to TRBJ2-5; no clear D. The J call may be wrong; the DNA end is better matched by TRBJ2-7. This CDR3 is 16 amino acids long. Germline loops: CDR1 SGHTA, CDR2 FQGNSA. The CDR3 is CASSLVHLPNLYEQYF. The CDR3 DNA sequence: TGTGCCAGCAGCTTAGTCCATTTGCCTAACCTCTACGAGCAGTACTTC.

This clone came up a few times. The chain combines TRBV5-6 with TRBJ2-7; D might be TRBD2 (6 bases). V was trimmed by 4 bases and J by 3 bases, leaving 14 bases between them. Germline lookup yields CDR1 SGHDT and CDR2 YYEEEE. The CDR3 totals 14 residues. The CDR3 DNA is TGTGCCAGCAGCCCGGGACTGCCGGGCTACGAGCAGTACTTC. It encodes CASSPGLPGYEQYF.

This chain's CDR3 is CASSPEGRWGGYEQYF. The CDR3 DNA reads TGCGCCAGCAGCCCGGAAGGGAGGTGGGGAGGCTACGAGCAGTACTTC. V gene TRBV5-1 combines with J gene TRBJ2-7, with D possibly TRBD2 on 6 matching bases. Trimming left V 4 bases short and J 3 bases short, with 20 bases between. The CDR3 sequence is 16 residues long. The germline V gene has CDR1 SGHRS and CDR2 YFSETQ.

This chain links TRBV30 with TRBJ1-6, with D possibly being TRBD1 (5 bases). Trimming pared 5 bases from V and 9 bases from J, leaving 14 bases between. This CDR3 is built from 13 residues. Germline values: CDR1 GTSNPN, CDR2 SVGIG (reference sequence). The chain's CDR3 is CAWDTQGGSPLHF. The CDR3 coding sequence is TGTGCCTGGGATACCCAGGGTGGTTCACCCCTCCACTTT.

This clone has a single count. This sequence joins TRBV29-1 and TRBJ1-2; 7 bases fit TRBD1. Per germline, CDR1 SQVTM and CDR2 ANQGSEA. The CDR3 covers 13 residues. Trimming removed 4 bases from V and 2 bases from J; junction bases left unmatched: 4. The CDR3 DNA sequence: TGCAGCGTTGCCGGACAGGAAAACTATGGCTACACCTTC. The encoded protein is CSVAGQENYGYTF.

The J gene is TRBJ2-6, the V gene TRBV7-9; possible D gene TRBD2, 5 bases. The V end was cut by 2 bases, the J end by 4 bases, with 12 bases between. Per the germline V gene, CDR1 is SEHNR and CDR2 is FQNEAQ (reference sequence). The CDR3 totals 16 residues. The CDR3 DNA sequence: TGTGCCAGCAGCTTACAGGCGGGCAGCGGGGCCAACGTCCTGACTTTC. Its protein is CASSLQAGSGANVLTF.

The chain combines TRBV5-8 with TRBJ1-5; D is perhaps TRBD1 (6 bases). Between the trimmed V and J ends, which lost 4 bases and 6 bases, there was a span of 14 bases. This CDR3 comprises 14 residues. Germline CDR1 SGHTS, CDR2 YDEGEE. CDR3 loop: CASSPTGLVQPQHF. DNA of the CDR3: TGTGCCAGCAGCCCAACAGGGTTAGTTCAGCCCCAGCATTTT.

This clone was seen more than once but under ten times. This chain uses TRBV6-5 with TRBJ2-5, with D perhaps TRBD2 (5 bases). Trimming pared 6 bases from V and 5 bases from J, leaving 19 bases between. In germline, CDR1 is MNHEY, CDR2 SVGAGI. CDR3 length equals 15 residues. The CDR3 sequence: CASRDADFSWETQYF. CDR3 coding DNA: TGTGCCAGCAGGGATGCGGACTTCTCCTGGGAGACCCAGTACTTC.

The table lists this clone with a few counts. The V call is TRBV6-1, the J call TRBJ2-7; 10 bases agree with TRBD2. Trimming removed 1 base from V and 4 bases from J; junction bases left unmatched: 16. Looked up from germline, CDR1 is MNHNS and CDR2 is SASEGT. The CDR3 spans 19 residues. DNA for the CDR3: TGTGCCAGCAGTGAAGGACTAGGAGGAACTAGCGGGGCGTCGTACGAGCAGTACTTC. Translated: CASSEGLGGTSGASYEQYF.

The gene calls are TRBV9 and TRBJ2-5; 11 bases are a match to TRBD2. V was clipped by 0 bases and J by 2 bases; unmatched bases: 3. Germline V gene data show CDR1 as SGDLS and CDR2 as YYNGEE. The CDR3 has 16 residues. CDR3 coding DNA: TGTGCCAGCAGCGTAGTTGCTAGCGGGGGGCAAGAGACCCAGTACTTC. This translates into CASSVVASGGQETQYF.

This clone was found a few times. The CDR3 region has the DNA TGTGCCAGCTCACCAGGGGCGGTACGGGAGCTGTTTTTT. Translation gives CASSPGAVRELFF. The V call is TRBV18, the J call TRBJ2-2; the D gene is possibly TRBD1 (5 bases). The CDR3 is 13 residues long. V was cut by 2 bases and J by 9 bases, with 10 bases left in between. Germline V CDR1 and CDR2: KGHSH, LQKENI.

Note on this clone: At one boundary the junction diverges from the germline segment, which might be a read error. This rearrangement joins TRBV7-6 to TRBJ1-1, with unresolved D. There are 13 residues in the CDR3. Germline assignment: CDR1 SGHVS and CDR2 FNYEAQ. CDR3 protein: CASTLPGGTEAFF. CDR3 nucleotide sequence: TGTGCCAGCACCTTACCCGGAGGGACTGAAGCTTTCTTT.

CDR3: CASKVGLADYNEQFF. As DNA, the CDR3 is TGTGCCAGCAAGGTAGGACTAGCGGATTACAATGAGCAGTTCTTC. The V call is TRBV6-1, the J call TRBJ2-1, with 10 bases aligning to TRBD2. The ends lost 7 bases at V and 4 bases at J; junction bases unmatched: 7. This CDR3 region has 15 residues. CDR1 and CDR2 (germline): MNHNS, SASEGT.

The CDR3 DNA follows: TGTGCCATCAGTGACACCGGGACAGCCCAAGAGACCCAGTACTTC. It is translated as CAISDTGTAQETQYF. The gene calls are TRBV10-3 and TRBJ2-5; TRBD1 matches 7 bases. The CDR3 totals 15 residues. In germline, CDR1 is ENHRY, CDR2 SYGVKD. With V trimmed by 3 bases and J by 1 base, 5 bases remained unmatched.

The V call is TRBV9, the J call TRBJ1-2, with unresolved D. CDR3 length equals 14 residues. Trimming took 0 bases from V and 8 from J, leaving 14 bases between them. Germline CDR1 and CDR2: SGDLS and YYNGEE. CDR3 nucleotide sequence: TGTGCCAGCAGCGTAGAAATCGGATTTAGCGGCTACACCTTC. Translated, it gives CASSVEIGFSGYTF.

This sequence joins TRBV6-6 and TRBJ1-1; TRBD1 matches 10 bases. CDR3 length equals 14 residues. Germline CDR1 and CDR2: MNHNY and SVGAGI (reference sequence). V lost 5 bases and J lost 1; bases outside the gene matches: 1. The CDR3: CASSRTGGNTEAFF. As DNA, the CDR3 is TGTGCCAGCAGTCGGACAGGGGGGAACACTGAAGCTTTCTTT.